A single sample is the source of the 16 T cell receptor beta chains below, sequenced in a study of T cell responses to AZD1222 COVID-19 vaccine. Clones were read by immunoSEQ multiplex PCR, and TCRdb kept only the in-frame ones, dropping some. The sample has about 140,000 clones, 90% seen once; the top ten hold about 3.5%. The material was peripheral blood, obtained on day 0 of AZD1222 vaccination. Receptors were obtained from an adult in good health.

The chain has TRBV14 and TRBJ1-6; weak D call: TRBD1 (6 bases). This CDR3 is 21 amino acids long. CDR1 and CDR2 from the germline V gene are SGHDN and FVKESK. V lost 0 bases and J 0 bases, leaving 21 bases between the germline ends. The CDR3 protein is CASSQEGYGQWFSSYNSPLHF. The DNA for the CDR3 is TGTGCCAGCAGCCAAGAGGGGTACGGACAGTGGTTTAGCTCCTATAATTCACCCCTCCACTTT.

This chain connects TRBV7-9 to TRBJ1-6; D perhaps matches TRBD1 (5 bases). This CDR3 region has 18 residues. Germline CDR1 is SEHNR and CDR2 is FQNEAQ (reference sequence). V was shortened by 1 base and J by 0 bases, with 13 bases between the two germline ends. The CDR3 reads CASSLGGGLSSYNSPLHF. The CDR3 DNA sequence: TGTGCCAGCAGCTTAGGGGGGGGGTTAAGCTCCTATAATTCACCCCTCCACTTT.

The rearrangement uses TRBV10-3 and TRBJ2-7; TRBD1 might be the D (5 bases). V was clipped by 8 bases and J by 0 bases, with 11 bases between them. Germline values: CDR1 ENHRY, CDR2 SYGVKD. This CDR3 has 13 amino acids. In DNA form, the CDR3 reads TGTGCCATCCGGACATCGGACTCCTACGAGCAGTACTTC. Its translation: CAIRTSDSYEQYF.

J is TRBJ1-4 and V is TRBV5-1; D is undetermined. Between the trimmed V and J ends, which lost 4 bases and 8 bases, there was a span of 15 bases. Germline loops: CDR1 SGHRS, CDR2 YFSETQ. The CDR3 spans 14 residues. The CDR3: CASSPRGVWEKLFF. In DNA form, the CDR3 reads TGCGCCAGCAGCCCTCGCGGGGTTTGGGAAAAACTGTTTTTT.

V usage is TRBV5-4 and J usage is TRBJ2-7; D perhaps matches TRBD1 (6 bases). Germline V gene data show CDR1 as SGHNT and CDR2 as YYREEE (reference sequence). The CDR3 has 14 residues. V lost 4 bases and J 3 bases, leaving 14 bases between the germline ends. The CDR3 protein is CASSRTAEIYEQYF. CDR3 DNA: TGTGCCAGCAGCCGGACAGCGGAAATCTACGAGCAGTACTTC.

V is TRBV20-1 and J is TRBJ1-5; D gene uncertain. This CDR3 is 13 amino acids long. Looked up from germline, CDR1 is DFQATT and CDR2 is SNEGSKA (reference sequence). V lost 3 bases and J 2 bases, leaving 8 bases between the germline ends. The CDR3 is CSASVQGNQPQHF. For the CDR3, the DNA is TGCAGTGCTAGTGTCCAGGGCAATCAGCCCCAGCATTTT.

This chain links TRBV30 with TRBJ1-6; the match to TRBD1 covers 7 bases. The germline CDR1 and CDR2 sequences are GTSNPN and SVGIG (reference sequence). Germline trimming cut 2 bases from V and 10 bases from J; bases unmatched to any gene: 5. The CDR3 is 13 amino acids. The CDR3 is CAWSTTGDSPLHF. CDR3 nucleotide sequence: TGTGCCTGGAGTACAACAGGGGACTCACCCCTCCACTTT.

The chain uses TRBV18 and TRBJ1-3; 7 bases line up with TRBD1. The CDR3 totals 16 residues. Germline values: CDR1 KGHSH, CDR2 LQKENI. After removal of 3 bases from V and 0 bases from J, the junction contained 5 bases not matched to a gene. For the CDR3, the DNA is TGTGCCAGCTCACCCCGGGACAGAGTCTCTGGAAACACCATATATTTT. It specifies CASSPRDRVSGNTIYF. Full variable domain (remainder filled in from reference TRBV18 and TRBJ1-3): NAGVMQNPRHLVRRRGQEARLRCSPMKGHSHVYWYRQLPEEGLKFMVYLQKENIIDESGMPKERFSAEFPKEGPSILRIQQVVRGDSAAYFCASSPRDRVSGNTIYFGEGSWLTVV.

The rearrangement uses TRBV27 and TRBJ2-2; D remains ambiguous. Trimming took off 2 bases at V and 5 bases at J, with 3 bases between the two ends. The CDR3 is 12 amino acids. Germline-derived CDR1 and CDR2 are MNHEY and SMNVEV (reference sequence). The CDR3 DNA is TGTGCCAGCAGTTTACTGACCGGGGAGCTGTTTTTT. Protein sequence: CASSLLTGELFF.

CDR3 region: CASSLETGGEGEQFF. As DNA, the CDR3 is TGTGCCAGCAGCTTGGAGACGGGAGGGGAGGGCGAGCAGTTCTTC. The chain links TRBV5-5 to TRBJ2-1; 8 bases map to TRBD2. V gave up 0 bases and J gave up 10 bases; unmatched junction bases: 9. The length of the CDR3 is 15 residues. Germline values: CDR1 SGHKS, CDR2 YYEKEE (reference sequence).

The V gene is TRBV11-2, the J gene TRBJ2-7; TRBD2 aligns across 9 bases. The CDR3 extends over 15 amino acids. CDR1 is SGHAT and CDR2 is FQNNGV in the germline V gene. The junction had 11 bases not matched to a gene; V was cut back by 6 bases and J by 5 bases. As DNA, the CDR3 is TGTGCCAGCAGGGAGAGCGGGAGGTTTGGCAACGAGCAGTACTTC. It codes for CASRESGRFGNEQYF.

The rearrangement links TRBV2 to TRBJ1-1; D may be TRBD1 (6 bases). V lost 7 bases to trimming and J lost 1 base, with 10 bases between them. CDR3 length equals 13 residues. Germline V CDR1 and CDR2: SNHLY, FYNNEI. The CDR3 is CASTLGANTEAFF. The DNA for the CDR3 is TGTGCCAGCACCTTGGGGGCGAACACTGAAGCTTTCTTT. The full variable domain, in which reference TRBV2 and TRBJ1-1 provide the parts outside the CDR3, is EPEVTQTPSHQVTQMGQEVILRCVPISNHLYFYWYRQILGQKVEFLVSFYNNEISEKSEIFDDQFSVERPDGSNFTLKIRSTKLEDSAMYFCASTLGANTEAFFGQGTRLTVV.

This sequence joins TRBV19 and TRBJ2-1; tentatively, D is TRBD1 or TRBD2 (5 bases each). Germline V lookup: CDR1 LNHDA, CDR2 SQIVND (reference sequence). The CDR3 spans 12 residues. V was cut by 8 bases and J by 8 bases, with 13 bases left in between. In nucleotides, the CDR3 is TGTGCCAGTCGGGACGGCGGGTATGAGCAGTTCTTC. Protein: CASRDGGYEQFF. The whole variable domain, remainder taken from reference TRBV19 and TRBJ2-1, is DGGITQSPKYLFRKEGQNVTLSCEQNLNHDAMYWYRQDPGQGLRLIYYSQIVNDFQKGDIAEGYSVSREKKESFPLTVTSAQKNPTAFYLCASRDGGYEQFFGPGTRLTVL.

V gene TRBV19 combines with J gene TRBJ2-3, with 10 bases aligning to TRBD1. CDR1 is LNHDA and CDR2 is SQIVND in the germline V gene (reference sequence). After removal of 9 bases from V and 0 bases from J, the junction contained 9 bases not matched to a gene. The CDR3 extends over 16 amino acids. CDR3 in amino acids: CASLRTGGDSTDTQYF. DNA of the CDR3: TGTGCCAGCTTAAGGACAGGGGGAGATAGCACAGATACGCAGTATTTT. The full variable domain, with the rest looked up from reference TRBV19 and TRBJ2-3, is DGGITQSPKYLFRKEGQNVTLSCEQNLNHDAMYWYRQDPGQGLRLIYYSQIVNDFQKGDIAEGYSVSREKKESFPLTVTSAQKNPTAFYLCASLRTGGDSTDTQYFGPGTRLTVL.

CDR3 region: CASSFSGRQGTGGGQPQHF. The CDR3 region has the DNA TGTGCCAGCAGCTTTAGCGGCCGACAGGGGACAGGGGGAGGTCAGCCCCAGCATTTT. The rearrangement links TRBV7-8 to TRBJ1-5, with 11 bases identical to TRBD1. Germline CDR1 SGHVS, CDR2 FQNEAQ. With 3 bases clipped from V and 6 bases from J, the junction kept 16 bases outside the gene matches. CDR3 length: 19 residues.

V usage is TRBV7-2 and J usage is TRBJ1-1; a weak D match, TRBD1 (5 bases). CDR1 and CDR2 (germline): SGHTA, FQGNSA. The CDR3 totals 15 residues. The ends were cut back, 7 bases at V and 3 bases at J, with 18 bases in the middle. CDR3 sequence: CASTISPKGYTEAFF. The CDR3 DNA is TGTGCCAGCACCATATCACCGAAGGGGTACACTGAAGCTTTCTTT.